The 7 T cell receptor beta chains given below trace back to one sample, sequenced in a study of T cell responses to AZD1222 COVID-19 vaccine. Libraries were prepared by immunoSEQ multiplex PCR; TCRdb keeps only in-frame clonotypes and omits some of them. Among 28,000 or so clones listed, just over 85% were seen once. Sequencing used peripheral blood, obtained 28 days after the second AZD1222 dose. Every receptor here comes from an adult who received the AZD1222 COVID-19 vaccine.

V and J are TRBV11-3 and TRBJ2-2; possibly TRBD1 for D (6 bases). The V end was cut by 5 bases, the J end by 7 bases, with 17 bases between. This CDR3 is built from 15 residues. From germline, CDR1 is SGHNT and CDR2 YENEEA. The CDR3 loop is CASSHAVGASGELFF. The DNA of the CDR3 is TGTGCCAGCAGCCACGCAGTGGGGGCTAGCGGGGAGCTGTTTTTT.

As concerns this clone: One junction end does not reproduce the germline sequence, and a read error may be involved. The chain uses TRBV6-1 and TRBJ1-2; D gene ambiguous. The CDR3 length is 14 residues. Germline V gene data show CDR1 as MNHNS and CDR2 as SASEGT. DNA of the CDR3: TGTGCCAGCAGCGAAGCCTCGGATATCTATGGCTACACCTTC. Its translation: CASSEASDIYGYTF.

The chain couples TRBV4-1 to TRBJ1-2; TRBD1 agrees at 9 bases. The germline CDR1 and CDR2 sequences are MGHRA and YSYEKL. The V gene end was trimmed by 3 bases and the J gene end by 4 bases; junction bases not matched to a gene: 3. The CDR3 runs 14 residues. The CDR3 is CASSQGTGSYGYTF. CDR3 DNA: TGCGCCAGCAGCCAGGGGACAGGGAGCTATGGCTACACCTTC.

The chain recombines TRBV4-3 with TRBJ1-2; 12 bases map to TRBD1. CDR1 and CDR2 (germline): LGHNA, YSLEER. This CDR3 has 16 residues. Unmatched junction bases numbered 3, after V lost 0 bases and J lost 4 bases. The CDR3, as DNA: TGCGCCAGCAGCCAAGATTGGGACAGGGGGCTCTATGGCTACACCTTC. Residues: CASSQDWDRGLYGYTF.

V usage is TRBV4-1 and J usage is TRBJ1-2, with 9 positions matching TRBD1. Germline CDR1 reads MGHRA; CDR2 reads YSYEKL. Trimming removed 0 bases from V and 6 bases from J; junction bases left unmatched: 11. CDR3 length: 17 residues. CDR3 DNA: TGCGCCAGCAGCCAAGAAGAGGCGACAGGGGGTATCAATGGCTACACCTTC. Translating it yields CASSQEEATGGINGYTF.

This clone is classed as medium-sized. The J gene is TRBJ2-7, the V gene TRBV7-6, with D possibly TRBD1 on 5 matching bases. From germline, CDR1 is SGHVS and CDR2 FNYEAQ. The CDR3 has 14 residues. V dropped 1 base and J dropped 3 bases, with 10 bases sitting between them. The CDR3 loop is CASSLGPGNYEQYF. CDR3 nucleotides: TGTGCCAGCAGCTTAGGCCCAGGGAACTACGAGCAGTACTTC.

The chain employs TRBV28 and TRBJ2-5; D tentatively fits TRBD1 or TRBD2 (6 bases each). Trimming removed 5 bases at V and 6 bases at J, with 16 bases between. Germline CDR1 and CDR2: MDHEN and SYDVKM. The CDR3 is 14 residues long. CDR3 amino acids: CASSEGGPRKTQYF. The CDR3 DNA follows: TGTGCCAGCAGTGAGGGGGGCCCGCGAAAGACCCAGTACTTC.